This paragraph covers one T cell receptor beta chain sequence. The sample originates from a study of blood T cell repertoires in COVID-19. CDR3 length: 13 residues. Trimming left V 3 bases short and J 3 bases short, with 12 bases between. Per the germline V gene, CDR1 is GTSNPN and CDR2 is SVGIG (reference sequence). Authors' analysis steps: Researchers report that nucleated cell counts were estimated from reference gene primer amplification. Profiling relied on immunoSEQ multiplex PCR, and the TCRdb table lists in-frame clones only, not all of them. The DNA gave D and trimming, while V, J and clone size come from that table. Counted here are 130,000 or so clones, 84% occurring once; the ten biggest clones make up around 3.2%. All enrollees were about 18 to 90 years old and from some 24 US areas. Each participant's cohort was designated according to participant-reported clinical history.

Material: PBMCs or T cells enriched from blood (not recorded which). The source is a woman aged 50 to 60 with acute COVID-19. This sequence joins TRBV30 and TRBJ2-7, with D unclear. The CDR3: CAWRPPHGYEQYF. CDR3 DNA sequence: TGTGCCTGGAGGCCCCCGCACGGCTACGAGCAGTACTTC.